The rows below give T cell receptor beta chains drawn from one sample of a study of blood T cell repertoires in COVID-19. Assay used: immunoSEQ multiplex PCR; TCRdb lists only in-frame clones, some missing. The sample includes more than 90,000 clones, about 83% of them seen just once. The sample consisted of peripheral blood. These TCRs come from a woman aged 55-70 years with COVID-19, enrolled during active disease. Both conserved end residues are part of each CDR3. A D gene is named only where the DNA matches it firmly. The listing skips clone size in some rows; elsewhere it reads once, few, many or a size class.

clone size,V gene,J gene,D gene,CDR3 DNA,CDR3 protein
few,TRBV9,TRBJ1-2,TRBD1,TGTGCCAGCAGCCACACTTCGGGACAGGGGAGCTATGGCTACACCTTC,CASSHTSGQGSYGYTF
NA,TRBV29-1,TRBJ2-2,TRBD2,TGCAGCGGTAGCGGGGCGGGCGGGGAGCTGTTTTTT,CSGSGAGGELFF
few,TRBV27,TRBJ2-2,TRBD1,TGTGCCAGCAGGCCGGGACAGGCTACCGGGGAGCTGTTTTTT,CASRPGQATGELFF
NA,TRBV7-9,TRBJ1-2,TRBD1,TGTGCCAGCAGCTGGACAGGAAACTATGGCTACACCTTC,CASSWTGNYGYTF
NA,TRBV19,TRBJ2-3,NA,TGTGCCAGTAGTGCCTATTCGCAAGATACGCAGTATTTT,CASSAYSQDTQYF
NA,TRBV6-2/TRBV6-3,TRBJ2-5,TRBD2,TGTGCCAGCAGTCGGACTAGCGGGGGACAAGAGACCCAGTACTTC,CASSRTSGGQETQYF
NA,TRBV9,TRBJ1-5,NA,TGTGCCAGCAGCGTAGGGACAGATAATCAGCCCCAGCATTTT,CASSVGTDNQPQHF
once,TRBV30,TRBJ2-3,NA,TGTGCGAGTGAGACAACCCGCACAGATACGCAGTATTTT,CASETTRTDTQYF
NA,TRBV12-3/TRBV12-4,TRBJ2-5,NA,TGTGCCAGCAGTCTCCACGGAGAGACCCAGTACTTC,CASSLHGETQYF
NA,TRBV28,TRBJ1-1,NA,TGTGCCATCGAGGACAGTGTAAACACTGAAGCTTTCTTT,CAIEDSVNTEAFF
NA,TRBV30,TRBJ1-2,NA,TGTGCCTGGAGTAGAGACAGAGCAAGAGGCTACACCTTC,CAWSRDRARGYTF
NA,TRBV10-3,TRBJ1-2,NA,TGTGCCATCAGTGACTCCGGACAGCTTACTAACTATGGCTACACCTTC,CAISDSGQLTNYGYTF
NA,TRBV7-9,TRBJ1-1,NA,TGTGCCAGCAGCTTGGCAGGGGTTCCTGAAGCTTTCTTT,CASSLAGVPEAFF
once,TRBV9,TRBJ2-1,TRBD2,TGTGCCAGCACCCCCGGGGGGGTCCCCAATGAGCAGTTCTTC,CASTPGGVPNEQFF
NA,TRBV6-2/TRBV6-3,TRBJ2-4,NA,TGTGCCAGCAGTTCCCCAAGGGAGGTGGACATTCAGTACTTC,CASSSPREVDIQYF
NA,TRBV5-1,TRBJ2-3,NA,TGCGCCAGCAGCTTGTGGTTGGCGGGGGCTGGTGATACGCAGTATTTT,CASSLWLAGAGDTQYF
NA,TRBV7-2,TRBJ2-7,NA,TGTGCCAGCAGCCGAGGGACCTACGAGCAGTACTTC,CASSRGTYEQYF
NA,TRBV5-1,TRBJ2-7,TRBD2,TGCGCCAGCAGCTTGAGAACGAGACTAGCGTCCCTCACTCCCCTCTACGAGCAGTACTTC,CASSLRTRLASLTPLYEQYF
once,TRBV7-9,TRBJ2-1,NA,TGTGCCAGCAGCTTGGCGGGGTCCAACAATGAGCAGTTCTTC,CASSLAGSNNEQFF
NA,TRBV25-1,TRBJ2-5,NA,TGTGCCAACGCCGGACTTAGAAACAAAGAGACCCAGTACTTC,CANAGLRNKETQYF
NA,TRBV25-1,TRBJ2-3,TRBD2,TGTGCCAGCAGTCAAAGCGGGAAAACAGATACGCAGTATTTT,CASSQSGKTDTQYF
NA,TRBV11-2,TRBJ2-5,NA,TGTGCCAGCAGCCCCGAGACAGGCGTCCTAGAGACCCAGTACTTC,CASSPETGVLETQYF
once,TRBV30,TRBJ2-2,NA,TGTGCCTGGAGTGTAGGAGGGGCTCATCCCGGGGAGCTGTTTTTT,CAWSVGGAHPGELFF
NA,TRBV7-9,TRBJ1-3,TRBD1,TGTGCCAGCAGCTTACCGACCAGGGGGCTTGGAAACACCATATATTTT,CASSLPTRGLGNTIYF
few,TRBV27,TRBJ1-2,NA,TGTGCCAGCAGTCCCCCCCAGGGCTATGGCTACACCTTC,CASSPPQGYGYTF
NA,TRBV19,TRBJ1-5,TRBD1,TGTGCCAGTAGCGGAACAGGGGTTAGCAATCAGCCCCAGCATTTT,CASSGTGVSNQPQHF
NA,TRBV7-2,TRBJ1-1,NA,TGTGCCAGCAGCGTTCCGGCAGGGTTGGGCACTGAAGCTTTCTTT,CASSVPAGLGTEAFF
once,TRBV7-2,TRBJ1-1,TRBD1,TGTGCCAGCAGCTTAATGGGGACAGGGAACACTGAAGCTTTCTTT,CASSLMGTGNTEAFF
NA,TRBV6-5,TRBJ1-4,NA,TGTGCCAGCAGGGGGGGAGGGGACCTCTATGAAAAACTGTTTTTT,CASRGGGDLYEKLFF
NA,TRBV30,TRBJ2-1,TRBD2,TGTGCCCCGGGGCGGGGGAGCTCCTACAATGAGCAGTTCTTC,CAPGRGSSYNEQFF
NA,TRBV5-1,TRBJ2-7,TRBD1,TGCGCCAGCAGCCCCCGGACAGGGGGCATCTACGAGCAGTACTTC,CASSPRTGGIYEQYF
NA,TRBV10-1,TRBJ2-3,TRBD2,TGCGCCAGCAGTGCCAGCGGGGGGGCAGATACGCAGTATTTT,CASSASGGADTQYF